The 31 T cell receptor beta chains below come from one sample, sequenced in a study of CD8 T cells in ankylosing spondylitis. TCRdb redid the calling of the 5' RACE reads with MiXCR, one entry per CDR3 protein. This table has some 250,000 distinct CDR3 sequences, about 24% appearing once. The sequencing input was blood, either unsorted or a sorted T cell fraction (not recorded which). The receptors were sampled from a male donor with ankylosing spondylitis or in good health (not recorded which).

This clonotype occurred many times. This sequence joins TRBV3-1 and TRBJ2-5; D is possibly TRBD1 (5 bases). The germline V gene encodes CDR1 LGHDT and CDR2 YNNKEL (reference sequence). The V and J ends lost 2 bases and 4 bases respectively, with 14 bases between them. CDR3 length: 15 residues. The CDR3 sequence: CASSQNKRGGETQYF. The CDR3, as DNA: TGTGCCAGCAGCCAAAACAAAAGGGGTGGAGAGACCCAGTACTTC.

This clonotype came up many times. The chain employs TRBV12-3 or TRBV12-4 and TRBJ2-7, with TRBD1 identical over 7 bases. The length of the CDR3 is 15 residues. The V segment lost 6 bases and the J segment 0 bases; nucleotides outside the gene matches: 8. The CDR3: CASRDLTGNSYEQYF. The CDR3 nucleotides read TGTGCCAGCAGGGACCTGACAGGGAACTCCTACGAGCAGTACTTC.

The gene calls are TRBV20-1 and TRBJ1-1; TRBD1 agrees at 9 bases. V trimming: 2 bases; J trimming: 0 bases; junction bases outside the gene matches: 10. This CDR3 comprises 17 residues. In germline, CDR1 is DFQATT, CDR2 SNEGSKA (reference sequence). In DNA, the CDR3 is TGCAGTGCTAGACCCTCTTTAGGGACAGGGCTGAACACTGAAGCTTTCTTT. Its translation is CSARPSLGTGLNTEAFF.

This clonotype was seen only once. The CDR3 coding sequence is TGTGCCAGCAGTGAAGTTGGACCCACTTCGCTGGGGACCCAGTACTTC. Translating it yields CASSEVGPTSLGTQYF. This chain uses TRBV2 with TRBJ2-5; D call uncertain. Trimming took off 1 base at V and 7 bases at J, with 19 bases between the two ends. Germline V lookup: CDR1 SNHLY, CDR2 FYNNEI. CDR3 length equals 16 residues.

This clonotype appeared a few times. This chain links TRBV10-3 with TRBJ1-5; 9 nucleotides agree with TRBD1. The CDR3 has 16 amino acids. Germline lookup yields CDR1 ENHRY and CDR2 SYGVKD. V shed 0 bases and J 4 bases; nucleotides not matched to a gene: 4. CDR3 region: CAISESGTGTNQPQHF. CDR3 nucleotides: TGTGCCATCAGTGAGTCGGGGACAGGGACAAATCAGCCCCAGCATTTT.

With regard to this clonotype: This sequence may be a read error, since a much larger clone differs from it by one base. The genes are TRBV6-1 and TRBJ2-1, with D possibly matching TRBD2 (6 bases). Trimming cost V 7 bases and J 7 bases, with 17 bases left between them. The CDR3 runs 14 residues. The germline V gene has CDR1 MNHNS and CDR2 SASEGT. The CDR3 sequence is CASILRGRKNEQFF. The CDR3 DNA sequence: TGTGCCAGCATCCTCCGGGGGAGGAAAAATGAGCAGTTCTTC.

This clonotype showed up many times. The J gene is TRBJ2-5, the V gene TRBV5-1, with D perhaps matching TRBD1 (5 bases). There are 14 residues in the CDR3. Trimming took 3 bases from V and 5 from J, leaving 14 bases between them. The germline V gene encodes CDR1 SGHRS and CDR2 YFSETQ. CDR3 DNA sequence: TGCGCCAGCAGCTCAGGGCTACTGGGGGAGACCCAGTACTTC. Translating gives CASSSGLLGETQYF.

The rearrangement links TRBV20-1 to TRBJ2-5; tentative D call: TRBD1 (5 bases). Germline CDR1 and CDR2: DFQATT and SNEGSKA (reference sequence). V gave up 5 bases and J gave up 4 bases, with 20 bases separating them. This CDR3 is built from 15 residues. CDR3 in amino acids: CSAYSSGAIRETQYF. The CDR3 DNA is TGCAGTGCTTACTCTTCTGGGGCAATCCGAGAGACCCAGTACTTC.

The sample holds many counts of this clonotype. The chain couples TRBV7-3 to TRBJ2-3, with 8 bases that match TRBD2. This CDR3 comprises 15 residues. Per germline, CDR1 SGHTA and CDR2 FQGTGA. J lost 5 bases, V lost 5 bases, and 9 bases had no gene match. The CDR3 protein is CASSPSRGGIDTQYF. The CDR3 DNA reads TGTGCCAGCAGCCCCAGCCGGGGGGGTATAGATACGCAGTATTTT.

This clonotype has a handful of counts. The CDR3 sequence is CSARVWGGYSTDTQYF. The CDR3 DNA is TGCAGTGCTAGAGTGTGGGGGGGGTATAGCACAGATACGCAGTATTTT. This chain connects TRBV20-1 to TRBJ2-3, with 7 bases fitting TRBD2. Germline loops: CDR1 DFQATT, CDR2 SNEGSKA (reference sequence). CDR3 length equals 16 residues. The J segment lost 0 bases and the V segment lost 1 base, leaving 7 bases of the junction unmatched.

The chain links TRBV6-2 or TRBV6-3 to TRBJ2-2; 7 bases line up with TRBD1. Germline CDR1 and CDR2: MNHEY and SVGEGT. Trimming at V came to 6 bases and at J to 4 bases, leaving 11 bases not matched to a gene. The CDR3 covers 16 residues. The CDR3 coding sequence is TGTGCCAGCAGCCTTCGACAGGGAACTGGCACCGGGGAGCTGTTTTTT. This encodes CASSLRQGTGTGELFF.

The CDR3 coding sequence is TGTGCCAGCAGTGTCTCGGTTCAGCCCCAGCATTTT. Its translation is CASSVSVQPQHF. The chain joins TRBV12-3 or TRBV12-4 to TRBJ1-5; D unclear. V was clipped by 5 bases and J by 6 bases, with 8 bases between them. The CDR3 runs 12 residues.

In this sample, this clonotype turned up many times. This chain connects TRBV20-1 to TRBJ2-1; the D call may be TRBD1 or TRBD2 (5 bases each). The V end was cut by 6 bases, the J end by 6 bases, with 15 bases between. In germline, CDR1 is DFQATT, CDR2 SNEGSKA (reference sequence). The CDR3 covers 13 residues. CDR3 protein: CSAQGRGPNEQFF. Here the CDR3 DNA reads TGCAGTGCCCAGGGCCGGGGCCCCAATGAGCAGTTCTTC.

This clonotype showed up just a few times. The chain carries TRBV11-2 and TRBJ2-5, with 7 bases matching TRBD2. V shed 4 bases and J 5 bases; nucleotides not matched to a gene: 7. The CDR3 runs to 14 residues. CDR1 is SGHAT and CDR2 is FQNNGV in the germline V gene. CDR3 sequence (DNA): TGTGCCAGCAGCTCGTTGACTAGCCTTGAGACCCAGTACTTC. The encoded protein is CASSSLTSLETQYF.

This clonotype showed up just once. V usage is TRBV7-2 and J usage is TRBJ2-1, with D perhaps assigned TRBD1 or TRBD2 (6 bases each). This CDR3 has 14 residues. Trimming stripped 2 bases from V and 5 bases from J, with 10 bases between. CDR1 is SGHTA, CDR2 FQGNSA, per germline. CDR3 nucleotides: TGTGCCAGCAGCTTACAAAGGGGGGACAATGAGCAGTTCTTC. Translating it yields CASSLQRGDNEQFF.

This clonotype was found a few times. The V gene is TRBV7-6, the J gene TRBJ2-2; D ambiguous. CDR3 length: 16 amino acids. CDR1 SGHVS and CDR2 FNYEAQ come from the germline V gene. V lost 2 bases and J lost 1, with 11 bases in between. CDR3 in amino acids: CASSLFQSMNTGELFF. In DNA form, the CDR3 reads TGTGCCAGCAGCTTATTTCAATCAATGAACACCGGGGAGCTGTTTTTT.

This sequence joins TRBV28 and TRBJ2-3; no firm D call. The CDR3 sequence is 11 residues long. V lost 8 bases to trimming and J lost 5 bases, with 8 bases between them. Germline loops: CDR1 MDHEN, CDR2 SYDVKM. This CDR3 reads CASGTVDTQYF. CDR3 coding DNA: TGTGCCAGCGGAACGGTAGATACGCAGTATTTT.

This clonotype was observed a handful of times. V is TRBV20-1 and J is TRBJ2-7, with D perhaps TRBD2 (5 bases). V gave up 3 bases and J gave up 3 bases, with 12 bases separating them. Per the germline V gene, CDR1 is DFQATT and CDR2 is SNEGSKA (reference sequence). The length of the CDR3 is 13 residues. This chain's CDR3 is CSARGAADYEQYF. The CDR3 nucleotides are TGCAGTGCTAGGGGAGCGGCGGACTACGAGCAGTACTTC.

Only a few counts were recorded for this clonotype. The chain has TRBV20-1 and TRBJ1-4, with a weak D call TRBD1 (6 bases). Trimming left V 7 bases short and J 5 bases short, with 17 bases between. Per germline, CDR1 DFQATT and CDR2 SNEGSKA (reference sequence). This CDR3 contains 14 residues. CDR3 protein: CSVGARSQNEKLFF. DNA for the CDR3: TGCAGTGTGGGGGCTCGATCCCAAAATGAAAAACTGTTTTTT.

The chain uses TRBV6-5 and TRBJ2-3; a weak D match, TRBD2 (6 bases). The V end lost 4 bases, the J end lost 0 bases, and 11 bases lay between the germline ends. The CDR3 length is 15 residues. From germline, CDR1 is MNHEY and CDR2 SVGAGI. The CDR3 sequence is CASSWTGVSTDTQYF. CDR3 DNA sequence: TGTGCCAGCAGTTGGACGGGGGTCAGCACAGATACGCAGTATTTT.

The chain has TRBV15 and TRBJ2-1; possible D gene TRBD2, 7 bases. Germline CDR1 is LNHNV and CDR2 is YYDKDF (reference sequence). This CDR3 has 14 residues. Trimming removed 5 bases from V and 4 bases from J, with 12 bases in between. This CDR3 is CATSGGGQYNEQFF. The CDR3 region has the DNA TGTGCCACCAGCGGGGGGGGCCAATACAATGAGCAGTTCTTC.

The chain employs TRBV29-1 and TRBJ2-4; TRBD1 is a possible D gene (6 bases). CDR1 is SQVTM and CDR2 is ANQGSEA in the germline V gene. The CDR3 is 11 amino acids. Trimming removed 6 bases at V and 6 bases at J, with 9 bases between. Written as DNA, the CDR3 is TGCAGCGTCGGACAGCTAAACATTCAGTACTTC. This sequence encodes CSVGQLNIQYF.

DNA for the CDR3: TGTGCTAGTGGTTCCTTCCGGGCCGAGAGGGGCACAGATACGCAGTATTTT. Translation gives CASGSFRAERGTDTQYF. The chain joins TRBV12-5 to TRBJ2-3, with D tentatively TRBD2 (5 bases). CDR3 size: 17 residues. Looked up from germline, CDR1 is LGHNT and CDR2 is FRNRAP. Between the trimmed V and J ends, which lost 4 bases and 1 base, there was a span of 18 bases.

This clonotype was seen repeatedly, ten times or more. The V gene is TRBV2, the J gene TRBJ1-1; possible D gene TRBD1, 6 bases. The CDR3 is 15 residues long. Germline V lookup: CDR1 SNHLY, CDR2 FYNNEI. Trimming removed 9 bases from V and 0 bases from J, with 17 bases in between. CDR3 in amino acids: CARRPDSLLNTEAFF. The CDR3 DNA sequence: TGTGCCAGACGTCCGGACAGCTTATTGAACACTGAAGCTTTCTTT.

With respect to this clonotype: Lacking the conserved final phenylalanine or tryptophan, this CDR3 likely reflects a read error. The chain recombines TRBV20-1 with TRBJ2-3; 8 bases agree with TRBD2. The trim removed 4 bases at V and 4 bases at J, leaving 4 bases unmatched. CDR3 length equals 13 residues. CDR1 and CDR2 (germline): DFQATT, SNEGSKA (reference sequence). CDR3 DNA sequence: TGCAGTGCTACCGGGACTAGGGCAGATACGCAGTATTCT. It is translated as CSATGTRADTQYS.

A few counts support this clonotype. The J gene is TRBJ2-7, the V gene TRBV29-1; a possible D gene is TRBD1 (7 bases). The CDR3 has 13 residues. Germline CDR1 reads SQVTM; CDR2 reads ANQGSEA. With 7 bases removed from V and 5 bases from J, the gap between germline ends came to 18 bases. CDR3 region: CSAKGQGGNEQYF. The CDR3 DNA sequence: TGCAGCGCCAAAGGGCAGGGGGGTAACGAGCAGTACTTC.

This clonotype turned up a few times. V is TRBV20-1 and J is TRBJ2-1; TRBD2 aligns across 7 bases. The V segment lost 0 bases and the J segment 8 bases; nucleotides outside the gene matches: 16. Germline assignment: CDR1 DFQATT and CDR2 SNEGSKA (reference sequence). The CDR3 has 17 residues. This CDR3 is CSARDPRGRGGSDEQFF. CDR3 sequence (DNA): TGCAGTGCTAGAGATCCCCGAGGGAGGGGAGGTAGTGATGAGCAGTTCTTC.

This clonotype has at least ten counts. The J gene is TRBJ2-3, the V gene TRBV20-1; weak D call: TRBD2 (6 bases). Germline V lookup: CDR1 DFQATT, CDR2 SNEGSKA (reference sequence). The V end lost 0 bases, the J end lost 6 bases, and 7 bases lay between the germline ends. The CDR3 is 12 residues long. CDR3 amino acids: CSARDREDTQYF. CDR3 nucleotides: TGCAGTGCTAGAGATCGGGAGGATACGCAGTATTTT.

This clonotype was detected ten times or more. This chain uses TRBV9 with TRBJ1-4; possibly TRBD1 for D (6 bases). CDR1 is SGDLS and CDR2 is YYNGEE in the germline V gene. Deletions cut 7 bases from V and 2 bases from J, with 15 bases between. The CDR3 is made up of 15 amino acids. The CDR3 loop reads CASGPAGATNEKLFF. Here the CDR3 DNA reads TGTGCCAGCGGCCCGGCAGGGGCGACTAATGAAAAACTGTTTTTT.

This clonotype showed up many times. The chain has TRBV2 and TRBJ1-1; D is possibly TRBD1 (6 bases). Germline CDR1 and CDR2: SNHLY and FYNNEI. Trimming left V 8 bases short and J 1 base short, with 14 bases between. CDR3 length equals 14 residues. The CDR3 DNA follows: TGTGCCAGCTCTAGGCAGGGGAAGAACACTGAAGCTTTCTTT. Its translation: CASSRQGKNTEAFF. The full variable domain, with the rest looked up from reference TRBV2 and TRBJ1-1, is EPEVTQTPSHQVTQMGQEVILRCVPISNHLYFYWYRQILGQKVEFLVSFYNNEISEKSEIFDDQFSVERPDGSNFTLKIRSTKLEDSAMYFCASSRQGKNTEAFFGQGTRLTVV.

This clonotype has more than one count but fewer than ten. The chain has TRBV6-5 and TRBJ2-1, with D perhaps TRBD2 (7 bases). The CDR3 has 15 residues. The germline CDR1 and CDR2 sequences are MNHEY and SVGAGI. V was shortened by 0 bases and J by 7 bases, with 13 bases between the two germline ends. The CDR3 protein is CASSYSAGAQNEQFF. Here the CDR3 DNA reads TGTGCCAGCAGTTACTCGGCGGGGGCCCAAAATGAGCAGTTCTTC.